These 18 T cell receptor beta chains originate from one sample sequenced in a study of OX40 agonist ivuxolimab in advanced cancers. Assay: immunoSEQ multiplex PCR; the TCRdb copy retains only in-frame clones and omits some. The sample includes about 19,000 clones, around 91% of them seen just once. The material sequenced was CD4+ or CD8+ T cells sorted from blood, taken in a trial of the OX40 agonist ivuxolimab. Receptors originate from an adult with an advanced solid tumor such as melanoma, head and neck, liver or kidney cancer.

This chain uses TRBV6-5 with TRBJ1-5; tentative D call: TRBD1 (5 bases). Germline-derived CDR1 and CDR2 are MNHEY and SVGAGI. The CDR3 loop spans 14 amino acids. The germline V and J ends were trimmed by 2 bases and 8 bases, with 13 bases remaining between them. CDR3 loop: CASSYTVRGEPQHF. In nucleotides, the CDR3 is TGTGCCAGCAGTTACACCGTCCGGGGGGAGCCCCAGCATTTT.

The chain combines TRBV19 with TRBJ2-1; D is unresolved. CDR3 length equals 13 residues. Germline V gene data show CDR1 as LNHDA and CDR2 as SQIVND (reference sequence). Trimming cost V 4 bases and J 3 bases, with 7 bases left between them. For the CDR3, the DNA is TGTGCCAGTAGTACCGCCAGCTACAATGAGCAGTTCTTC. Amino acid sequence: CASSTASYNEQFF.

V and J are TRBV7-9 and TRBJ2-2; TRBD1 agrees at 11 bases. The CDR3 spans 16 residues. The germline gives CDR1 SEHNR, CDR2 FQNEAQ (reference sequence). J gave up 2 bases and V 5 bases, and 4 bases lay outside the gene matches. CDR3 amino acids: CASSNWTGGNTGELFF. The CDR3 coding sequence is TGTGCCAGCAGCAATTGGACAGGGGGCAACACCGGGGAGCTGTTTTTT.

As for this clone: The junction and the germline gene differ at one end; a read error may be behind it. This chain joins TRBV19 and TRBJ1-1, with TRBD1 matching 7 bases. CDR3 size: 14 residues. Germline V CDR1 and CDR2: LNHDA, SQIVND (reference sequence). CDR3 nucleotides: TGTGCCAGTAGTCTAGACAGGGCTGTCACTGAAGCTTTCTTT. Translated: CASSLDRAVTEAFF.

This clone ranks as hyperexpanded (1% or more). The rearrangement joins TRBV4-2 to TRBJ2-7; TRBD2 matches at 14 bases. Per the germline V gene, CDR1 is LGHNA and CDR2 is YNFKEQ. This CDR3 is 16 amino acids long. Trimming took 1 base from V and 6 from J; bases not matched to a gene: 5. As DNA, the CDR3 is TGTGCCAGCAGCCAAGGGACTAGCGGGAGGATCCCCGAGCAGTACTTC. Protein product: CASSQGTSGRIPEQYF.

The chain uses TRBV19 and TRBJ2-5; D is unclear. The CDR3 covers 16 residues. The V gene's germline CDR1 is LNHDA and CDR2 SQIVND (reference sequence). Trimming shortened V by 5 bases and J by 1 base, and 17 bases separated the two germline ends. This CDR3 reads CASSPRAAFRQETQYF. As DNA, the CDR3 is TGTGCCAGTAGTCCCCGGGCCGCTTTTCGCCAAGAGACCCAGTACTTC.

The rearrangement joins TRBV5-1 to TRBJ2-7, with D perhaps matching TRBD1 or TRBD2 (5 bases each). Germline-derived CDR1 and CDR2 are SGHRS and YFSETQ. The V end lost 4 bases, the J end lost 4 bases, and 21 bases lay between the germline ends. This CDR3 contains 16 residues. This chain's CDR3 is CASSPAQGVVEYEQYF. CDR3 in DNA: TGCGCCAGCAGCCCCGCTCAGGGAGTAGTGGAGTACGAGCAGTACTTC.

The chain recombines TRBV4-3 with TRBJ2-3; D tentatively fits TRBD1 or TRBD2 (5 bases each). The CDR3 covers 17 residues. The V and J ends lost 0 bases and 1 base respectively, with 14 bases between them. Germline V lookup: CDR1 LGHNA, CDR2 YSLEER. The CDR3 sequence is CASSQEVVRGGTDTQYF. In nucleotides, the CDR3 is TGCGCCAGCAGCCAAGAGGTGGTGAGGGGTGGCACAGATACGCAGTATTTT.

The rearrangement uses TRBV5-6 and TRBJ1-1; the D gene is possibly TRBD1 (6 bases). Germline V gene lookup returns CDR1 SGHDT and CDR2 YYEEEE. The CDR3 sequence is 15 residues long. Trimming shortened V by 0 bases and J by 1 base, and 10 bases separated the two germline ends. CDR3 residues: CASSLVRGANTEAFF. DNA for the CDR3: TGTGCCAGCAGCTTGGTACGGGGGGCGAACACTGAAGCTTTCTTT.

CDR3 DNA: TGTGCCAGCAGCCTACCTGGGGTGGCAGGCTATAATTCACCCCTCCACTTT. Translated: CASSLPGVAGYNSPLHF. This chain joins TRBV28 and TRBJ1-6; D is unclear. With 6 bases removed from V and 3 bases from J, the gap between germline ends came to 18 bases. Germline-derived CDR1 and CDR2 are MDHEN and SYDVKM. CDR3 size: 17 residues.

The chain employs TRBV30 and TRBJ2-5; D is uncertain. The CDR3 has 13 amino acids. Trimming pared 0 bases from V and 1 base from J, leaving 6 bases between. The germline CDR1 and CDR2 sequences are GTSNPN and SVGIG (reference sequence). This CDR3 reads CAWSVLSQETQYF. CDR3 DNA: TGTGCCTGGAGTGTACTGAGCCAAGAGACCCAGTACTTC. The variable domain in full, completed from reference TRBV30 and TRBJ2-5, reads SQTIHQWPATLVQPVGSPLSLECTVEGTSNPNLYWYRQAAGRGLQLLFYSVGIGQISSEVPQNLSASRPQDRQFILSSKKLLLSDSGFYLCAWSVLSQETQYFGPGTRLLVL.

CDR3 in amino acids: CASSQTDTQYF. The CDR3 bases are TGCGCCAGCAGCCAAACAGATACGCAGTATTTT. V is TRBV4-1 and J is TRBJ2-3, with D unclear. V was shortened by 2 bases and J by 3 bases, with 0 bases between the two germline ends. Germline V gene lookup returns CDR1 MGHRA and CDR2 YSYEKL. CDR3 length: 11 residues.

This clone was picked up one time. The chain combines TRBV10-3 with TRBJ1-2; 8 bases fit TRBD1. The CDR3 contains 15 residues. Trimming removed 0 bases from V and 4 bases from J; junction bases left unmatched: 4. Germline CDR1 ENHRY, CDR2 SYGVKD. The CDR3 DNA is TGTGCCATCAGTGAGTCCATAGGGACAGGCTATGGCTACACCTTC. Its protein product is CAISESIGTGYGYTF.

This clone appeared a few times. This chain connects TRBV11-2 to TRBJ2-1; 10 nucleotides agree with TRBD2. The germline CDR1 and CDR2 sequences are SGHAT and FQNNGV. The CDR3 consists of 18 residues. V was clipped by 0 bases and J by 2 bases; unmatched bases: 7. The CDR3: CASSLDDILAGAYNEQFF. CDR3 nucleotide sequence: TGTGCCAGCAGCTTAGACGATATTCTAGCGGGAGCCTACAATGAGCAGTTCTTC.

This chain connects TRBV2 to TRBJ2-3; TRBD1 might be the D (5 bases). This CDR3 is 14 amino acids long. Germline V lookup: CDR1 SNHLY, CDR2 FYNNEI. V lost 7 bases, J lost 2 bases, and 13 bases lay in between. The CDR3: CASMAGSYTDTQYF. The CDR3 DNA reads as TGTGCCAGCATGGCAGGGTCGTACACAGATACGCAGTATTTT.

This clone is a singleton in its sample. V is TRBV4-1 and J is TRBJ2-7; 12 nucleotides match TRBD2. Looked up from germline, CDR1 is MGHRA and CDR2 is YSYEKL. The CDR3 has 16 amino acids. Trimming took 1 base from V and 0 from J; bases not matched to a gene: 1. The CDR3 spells CASSQATSGSSYEQYF. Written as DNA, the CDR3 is TGCGCCAGCAGCCAAGCGACTAGCGGGAGCTCCTACGAGCAGTACTTC.

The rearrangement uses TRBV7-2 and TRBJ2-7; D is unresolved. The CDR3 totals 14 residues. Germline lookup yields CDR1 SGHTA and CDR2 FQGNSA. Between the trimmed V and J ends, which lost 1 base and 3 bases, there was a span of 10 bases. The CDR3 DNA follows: TGTGCCAGCAGCTTAGATTGGACGGACTACGAGCAGTACTTC. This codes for CASSLDWTDYEQYF.

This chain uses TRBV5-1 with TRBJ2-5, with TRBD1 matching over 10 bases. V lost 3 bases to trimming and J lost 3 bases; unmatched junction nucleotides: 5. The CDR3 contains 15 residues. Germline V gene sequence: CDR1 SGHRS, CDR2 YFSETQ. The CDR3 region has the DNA TGCGCCAGCAGCTCAACCGGGACAGGGGAAGAGACCCAGTACTTC. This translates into CASSSTGTGEETQYF.